This TCR beta chain was retrieved from a study of T cells in Graves' hyperthyroidism and ophthalmopathy. The study, taken as a whole, reports: Ophthalmopathy was model-predicted a median roughly 6.5 months pre-onset.

V dropped 4 bases and J dropped 2; count of bases not matched to a gene: 9. The germline gives CDR1 SGHAT, CDR2 FQNNGV. This CDR3 is built from 16 residues. RNA transcripts provided the source from which TCR beta CDR3 regions were amplified. The study used the HTBI primer set for a first-round RT-PCR of the TCR CDR3. TCRdb reprocessed the multiplex PCR reads via MiXCR and lists one record per CDR3 protein. Among under 350,000 distinct CDR3 sequences listed, roughly 23% were seen once. At least ten counts were recorded for this clonotype. Its specificity is unknown. This TCR derives from a woman between 45 and 65 years old with Graves' hyperthyroidism. The sample comprised blood. The J gene is TRBJ1-2, the V gene TRBV11-2, with TRBD1 matching over 8 bases. CDR3 DNA: TGTGCCAGCAGCTCTCCTCGGACAGGGAGCAACTATGGCTACACCTTC. Translating gives CASSSPRTGSNYGYTF.